This T cell receptor beta chain is from a study of T cells in Graves' hyperthyroidism and ophthalmopathy. Whole-study results and caveats: Model output signaled ophthalmopathy a median roughly 6 months ahead of onset. Ophthalmopathy was separated from stable hyperthyroidism by a 13 V-J model. Most clonotypes expanded in thyroid above 0.001 were likewise present in blood.

TCR beta CDR3 regions were amplified from RNA. An initial round of RT-PCR targeting the TCR CDR3 relied on the HTBI primer set. TCRdb re-derived calls from the multiplex PCR reads in MiXCR, one entry per CDR3 protein. The sample holds about 360,000 distinct CDR3 sequences; about 13% are singletons and the top ten take roughly 8.3%. V lost 4 bases and J lost 0, with 9 bases in between. Per the germline V gene, CDR1 is MNHEY and CDR2 is SMNVEV (reference sequence). CDR3 length: 14 residues. These patients, aged 18 to 65, had recently diagnosed hyperthyroidism lasting under 2 months. This clonotype was detected many times. Its cognate antigen is unknown.

V gene TRBV27 combines with J gene TRBJ2-5; no definite D call. Sequenced input: blood. The clonotype originates from a young woman with Graves' hyperthyroidism. CDR3 amino acids: CASSSGRNQETQYF. The DNA of the CDR3 is TGTGCCAGCAGTTCGGGCAGGAACCAAGAGACCCAGTACTTC.